In this sample, the clone carrying this TCR beta chain turned up a few times. Germline CDR1 and CDR2: SGHVS and FQNEAQ. Between the trimmed V and J ends, which lost 5 bases and 0 bases, there was a span of 17 bases. The CDR3 is 17 residues long. These data come from a study of T-cell reconstitution after alpha-beta-depleted transplantation in children. Preparation of the TCRbeta library involved a method that used unique molecular identifiers. Using its own MiXCR run on the PCR reads, TCRdb lists one record per CDR3 protein. The sample records approximately 400,000 distinct CDR3 sequences, under 13% being singletons.

The V call is TRBV7-8, the J call TRBJ2-1; TRBD2 might be the D (7 bases). This receptor was identified in a human donor who donated a stem cell graft to a child with acute myeloid leukemia. The material was PBMCs from the stem cell graft donor, obtained from the stem cell graft. This CDR3 reads CASSRLGAGDSYNEQFF. CDR3 bases: TGTGCCAGCAGCCGACTGGGGGCGGGGGACTCCTACAATGAGCAGTTCTTC.